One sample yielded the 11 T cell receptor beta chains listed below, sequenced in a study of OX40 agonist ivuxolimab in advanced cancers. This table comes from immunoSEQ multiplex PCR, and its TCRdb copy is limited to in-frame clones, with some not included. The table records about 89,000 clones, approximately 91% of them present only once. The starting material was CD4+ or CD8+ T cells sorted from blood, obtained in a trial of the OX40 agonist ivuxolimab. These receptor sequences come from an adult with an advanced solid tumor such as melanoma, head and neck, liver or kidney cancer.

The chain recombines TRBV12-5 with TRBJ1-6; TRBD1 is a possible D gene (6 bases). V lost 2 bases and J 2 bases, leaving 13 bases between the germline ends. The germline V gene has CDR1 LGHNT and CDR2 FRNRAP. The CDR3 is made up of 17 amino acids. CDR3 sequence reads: CASGLSQGSTYNSPLHF. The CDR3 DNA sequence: TGTGCTAGTGGTTTGAGTCAGGGGAGCACCTATAATTCACCCCTCCACTTT.

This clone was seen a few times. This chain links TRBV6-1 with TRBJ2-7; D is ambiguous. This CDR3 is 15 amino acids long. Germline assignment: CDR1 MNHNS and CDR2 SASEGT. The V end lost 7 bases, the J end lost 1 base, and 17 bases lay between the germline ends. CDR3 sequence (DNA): TGTGCCAGCACCCTAGAGAGGCAGGCTTCCTACGAGCAGTACTTC. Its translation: CASTLERQASYEQYF.

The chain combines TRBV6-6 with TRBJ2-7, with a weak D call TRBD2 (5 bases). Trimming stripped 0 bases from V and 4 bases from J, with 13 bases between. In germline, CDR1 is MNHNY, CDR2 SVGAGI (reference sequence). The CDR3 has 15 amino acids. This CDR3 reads CASSYSDGGPYEQYF. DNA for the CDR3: TGTGCCAGCAGTTACTCGGACGGAGGACCTTACGAGCAGTACTTC.

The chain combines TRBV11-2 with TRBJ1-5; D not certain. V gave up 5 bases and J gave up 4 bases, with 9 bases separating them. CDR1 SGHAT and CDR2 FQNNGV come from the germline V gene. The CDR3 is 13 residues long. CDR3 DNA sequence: TGTGCCAGCAGCGCGCAGACGAATCAGCCCCAGCATTTT. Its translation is CASSAQTNQPQHF.

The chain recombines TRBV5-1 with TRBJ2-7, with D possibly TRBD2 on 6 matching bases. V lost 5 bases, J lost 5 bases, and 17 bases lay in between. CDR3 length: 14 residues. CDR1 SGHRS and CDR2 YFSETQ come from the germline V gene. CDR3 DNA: TGCGCCAGCAGGTTGACGGGGGTAGTGGACGAGCAGTACTTC. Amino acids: CASRLTGVVDEQYF.

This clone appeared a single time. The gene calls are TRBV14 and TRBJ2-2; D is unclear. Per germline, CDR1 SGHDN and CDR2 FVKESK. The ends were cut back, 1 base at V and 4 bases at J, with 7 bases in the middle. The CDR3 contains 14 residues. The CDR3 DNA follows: TGTGCCAGCAGCCAAGTCGTGGCCACCGGGGAGCTGTTTTTT. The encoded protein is CASSQVVATGELFF.

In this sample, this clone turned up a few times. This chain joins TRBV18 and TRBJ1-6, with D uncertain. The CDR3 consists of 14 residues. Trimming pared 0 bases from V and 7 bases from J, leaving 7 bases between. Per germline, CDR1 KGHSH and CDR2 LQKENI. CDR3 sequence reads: CASSPPGGNSPLHF. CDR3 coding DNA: TGTGCCAGCTCACCACCAGGCGGAAATTCACCCCTCCACTTT.

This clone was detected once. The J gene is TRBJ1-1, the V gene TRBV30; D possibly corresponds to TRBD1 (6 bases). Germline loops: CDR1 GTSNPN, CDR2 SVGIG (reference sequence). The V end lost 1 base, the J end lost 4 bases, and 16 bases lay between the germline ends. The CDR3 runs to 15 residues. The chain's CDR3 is CAWSGRGGSRTEAFF. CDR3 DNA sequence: TGTGCCTGGAGTGGTAGGGGGGGCTCTCGCACTGAAGCTTTCTTT.

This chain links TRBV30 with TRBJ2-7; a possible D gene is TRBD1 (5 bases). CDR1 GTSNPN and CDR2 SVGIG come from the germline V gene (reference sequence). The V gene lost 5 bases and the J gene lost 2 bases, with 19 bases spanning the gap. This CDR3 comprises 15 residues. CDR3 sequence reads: CAWDSGRGRPYEQYF. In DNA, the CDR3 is TGTGCCTGGGATTCAGGTAGGGGTCGGCCCTACGAGCAGTACTTC. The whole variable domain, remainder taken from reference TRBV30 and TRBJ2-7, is SQTIHQWPATLVQPVGSPLSLECTVEGTSNPNLYWYRQAAGRGLQLLFYSVGIGQISSEVPQNLSASRPQDRQFILSSKKLLLSDSGFYLCAWDSGRGRPYEQYFGPGTRLTVT.

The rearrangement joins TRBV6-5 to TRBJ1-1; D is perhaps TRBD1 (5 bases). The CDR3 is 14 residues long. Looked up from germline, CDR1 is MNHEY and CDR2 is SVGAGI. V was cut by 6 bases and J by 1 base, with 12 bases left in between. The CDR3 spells CASRTGTENTEAFF. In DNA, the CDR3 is TGTGCCAGCAGAACCGGGACGGAGAACACTGAAGCTTTCTTT.

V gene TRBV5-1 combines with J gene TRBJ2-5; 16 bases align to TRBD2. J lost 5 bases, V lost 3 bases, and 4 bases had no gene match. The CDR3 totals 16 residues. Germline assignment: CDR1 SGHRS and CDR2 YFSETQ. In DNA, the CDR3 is TGCGCCAGCAGCTCCGGGACTAGCGGGGGGGTGGAGACCCAGTACTTC. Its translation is CASSSGTSGGVETQYF.